Given below is one TCR beta chain in context. Germline V CDR1 and CDR2: MDHEN, SYDVKM. Trimming left V 7 bases short and J 4 bases short, with 16 bases between. The CDR3 runs to 15 residues. As originally analysed: Amplification of reference gene primers was used by the study to estimate nucleated cell counts. TCRdb's table, derived via immunoSEQ multiplex PCR, lists solely in-frame clones and lacks some. Clone size and V and J calls were adopted from that table, with D and trimming inferred from the DNA. The data hold 120,000 to 150,000 clones, with roughly 84% observed a single time. This sample stems from a study of blood T cell repertoires in COVID-19.

This chain connects TRBV28 to TRBJ1-4, with a tentative D call TRBD1 (6 bases). The TCR originated in a man aged 35 to 55 with acute COVID-19. Input material: PBMCs or T cells enriched from blood (not recorded which). CDR3 DNA: TGTGCCAGCACCGTCCCGGGACACCTTAATGAAAAACTGTTTTTT. Protein product: CASTVPGHLNEKLFF.